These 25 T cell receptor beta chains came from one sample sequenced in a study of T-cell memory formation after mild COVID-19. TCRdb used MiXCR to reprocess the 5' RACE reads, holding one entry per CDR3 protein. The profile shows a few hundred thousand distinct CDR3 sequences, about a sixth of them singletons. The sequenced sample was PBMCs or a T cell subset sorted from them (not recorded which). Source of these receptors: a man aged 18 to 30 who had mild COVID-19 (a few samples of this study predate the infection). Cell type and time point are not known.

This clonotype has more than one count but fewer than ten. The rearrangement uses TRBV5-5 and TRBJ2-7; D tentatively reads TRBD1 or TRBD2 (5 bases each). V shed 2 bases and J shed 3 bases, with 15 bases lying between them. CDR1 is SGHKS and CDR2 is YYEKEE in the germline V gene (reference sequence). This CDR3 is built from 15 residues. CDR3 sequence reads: CASSLRDLTVYEQYF. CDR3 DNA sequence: TGTGCCAGCAGCTTAAGGGACCTGACAGTCTACGAGCAGTACTTC.

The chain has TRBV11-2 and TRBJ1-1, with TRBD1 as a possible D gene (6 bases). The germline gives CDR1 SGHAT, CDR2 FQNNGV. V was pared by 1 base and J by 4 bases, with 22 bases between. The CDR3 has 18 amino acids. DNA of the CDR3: TGTGCCAGCAGCTTAGCCCCCGTAGGTCAGGGGAGGGCCACTGAAGCTTTCTTT. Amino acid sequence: CASSLAPVGQGRATEAFF. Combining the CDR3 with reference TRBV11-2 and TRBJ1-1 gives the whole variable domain EAGVAQSPRYKIIEKRQSVAFWCNPISGHATLYWYQQILGQGPKLLIQFQNNGVVDDSQLPKDRFSAERLKGVDSTLKIQPAKLEDSAVYLCASSLAPVGQGRATEAFFGQGTRLTVV.

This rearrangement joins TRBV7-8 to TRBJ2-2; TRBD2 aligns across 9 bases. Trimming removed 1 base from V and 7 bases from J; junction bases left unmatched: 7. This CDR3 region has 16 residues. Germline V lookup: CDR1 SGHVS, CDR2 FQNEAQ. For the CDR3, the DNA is TGTGCCAGCAGCTTAGTGACACGACTAGCGGACGGGGAGCTGTTTTTT. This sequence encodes CASSLVTRLADGELFF.

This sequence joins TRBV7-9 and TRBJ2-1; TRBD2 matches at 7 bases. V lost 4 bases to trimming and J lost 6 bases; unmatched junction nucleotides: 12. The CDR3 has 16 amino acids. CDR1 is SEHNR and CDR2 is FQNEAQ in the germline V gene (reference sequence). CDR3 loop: CASSSLTKAGSNEQFF. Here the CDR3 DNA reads TGTGCCAGCAGCTCGCTCACAAAAGCGGGGAGCAATGAGCAGTTCTTC.

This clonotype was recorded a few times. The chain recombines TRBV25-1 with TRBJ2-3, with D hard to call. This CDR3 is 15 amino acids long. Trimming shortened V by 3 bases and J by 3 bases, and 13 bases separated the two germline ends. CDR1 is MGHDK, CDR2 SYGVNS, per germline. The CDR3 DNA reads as TGTGCCAGCAGTGACTATCAGGTTTCGACAGATACGCAGTATTTT. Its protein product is CASSDYQVSTDTQYF.

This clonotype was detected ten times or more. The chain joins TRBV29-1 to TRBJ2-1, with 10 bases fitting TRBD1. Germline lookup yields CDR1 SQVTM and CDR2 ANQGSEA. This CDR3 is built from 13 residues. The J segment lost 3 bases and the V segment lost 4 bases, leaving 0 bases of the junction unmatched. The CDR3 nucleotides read TGCAGCGTTGGGACAGGGGGCTACAATGAGCAGTTCTTC. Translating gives CSVGTGGYNEQFF.

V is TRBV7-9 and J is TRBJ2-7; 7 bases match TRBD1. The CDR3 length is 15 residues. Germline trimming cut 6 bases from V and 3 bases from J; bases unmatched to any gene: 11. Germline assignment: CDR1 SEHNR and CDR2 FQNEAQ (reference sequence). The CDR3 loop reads CASSSKTGRNYEQYF. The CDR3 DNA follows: TGTGCCAGCAGTTCAAAGACAGGGAGAAACTACGAGCAGTACTTC.

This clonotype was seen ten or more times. The CDR3: CASRASSGGYEQYF. CDR3 coding DNA: TGTGCCAGCAGGGCTTCTAGCGGGGGCTACGAGCAGTACTTC. The rearrangement links TRBV2 to TRBJ2-7; 10 positions agree with TRBD2. The CDR3 extends over 14 amino acids. From germline, CDR1 is SNHLY and CDR2 FYNNEI. J was trimmed by 3 bases and V by 6 bases; bases with no gene match: 5.

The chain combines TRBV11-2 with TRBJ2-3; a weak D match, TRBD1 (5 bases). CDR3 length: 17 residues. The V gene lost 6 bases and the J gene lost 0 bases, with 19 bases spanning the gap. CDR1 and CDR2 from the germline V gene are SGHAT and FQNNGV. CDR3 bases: TGTGCCAGCAGTCGTGGGAATACAGGTCCCAGCACAGATACGCAGTATTTT. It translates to CASSRGNTGPSTDTQYF.

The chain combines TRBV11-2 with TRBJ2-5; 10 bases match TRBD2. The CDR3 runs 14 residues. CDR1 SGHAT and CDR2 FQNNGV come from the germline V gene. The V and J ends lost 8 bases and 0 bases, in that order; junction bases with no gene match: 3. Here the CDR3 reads CASLAGGHQETQYF. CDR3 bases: TGTGCCAGCTTAGCGGGGGGCCACCAAGAGACCCAGTACTTC.

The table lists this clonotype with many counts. CDR3 coding DNA: TGTGCCAGCAGTTACGGGACTAGCGGTAATGAGCAGTTCTTC. It codes for CASSYGTSGNEQFF. The genes are TRBV6-2 or TRBV6-3 and TRBJ2-1; 11 bases fit TRBD2. The CDR3 runs 14 residues. Germline values: CDR1 MNHEY, CDR2 SVGEGT. V lost 2 bases to trimming and J lost 7 bases; unmatched junction nucleotides: 1.

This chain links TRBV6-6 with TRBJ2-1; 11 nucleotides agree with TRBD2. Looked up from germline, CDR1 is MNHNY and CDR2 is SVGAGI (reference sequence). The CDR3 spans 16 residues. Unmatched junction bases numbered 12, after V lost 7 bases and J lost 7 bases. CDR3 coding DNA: TGTGCCAGCAATGACGGCGGTAGCGGGGGGGAAAATGAGCAGTTCTTC. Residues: CASNDGGSGGENEQFF.

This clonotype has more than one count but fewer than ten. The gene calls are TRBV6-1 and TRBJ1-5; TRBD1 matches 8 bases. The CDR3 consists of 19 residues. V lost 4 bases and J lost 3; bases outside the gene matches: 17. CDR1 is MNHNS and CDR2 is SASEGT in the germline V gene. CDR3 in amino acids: CASSVTGVPPVDINQPQHF. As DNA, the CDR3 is TGTGCCAGCAGTGTGACAGGGGTTCCCCCCGTCGATATCAATCAGCCCCAGCATTTT.

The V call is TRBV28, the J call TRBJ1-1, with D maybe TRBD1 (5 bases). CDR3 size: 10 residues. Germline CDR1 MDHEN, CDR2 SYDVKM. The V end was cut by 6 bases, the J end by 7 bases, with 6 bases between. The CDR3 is CASRGDEAFF. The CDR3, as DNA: TGTGCCAGCAGGGGGGATGAAGCTTTCTTT.

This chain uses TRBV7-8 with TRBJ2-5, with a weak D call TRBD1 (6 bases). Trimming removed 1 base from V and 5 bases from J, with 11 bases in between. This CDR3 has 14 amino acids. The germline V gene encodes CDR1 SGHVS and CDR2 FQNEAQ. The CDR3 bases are TGTGCCAGCAGCTTAGTACAGGGTTCCGAGACCCAGTACTTC. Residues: CASSLVQGSETQYF. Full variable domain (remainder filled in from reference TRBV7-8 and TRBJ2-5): GAGVSQSPRYKVAKRGQDVALRCDPISGHVSLFWYQQALGQGPEFLTYFQNEAQLDKSGLPSDRFFAERPEGSVSTLKIQRTQQEDSAVYLCASSLVQGSETQYFGPGTRLLVL.

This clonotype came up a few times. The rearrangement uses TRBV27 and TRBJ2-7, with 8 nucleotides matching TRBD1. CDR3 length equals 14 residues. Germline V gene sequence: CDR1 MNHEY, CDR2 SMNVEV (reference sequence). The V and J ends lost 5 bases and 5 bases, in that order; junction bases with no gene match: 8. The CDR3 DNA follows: TGTGCCAGCAGTGGGGCCGCCAGGGGGCACGAGCAGTACTTC. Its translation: CASSGAARGHEQYF.

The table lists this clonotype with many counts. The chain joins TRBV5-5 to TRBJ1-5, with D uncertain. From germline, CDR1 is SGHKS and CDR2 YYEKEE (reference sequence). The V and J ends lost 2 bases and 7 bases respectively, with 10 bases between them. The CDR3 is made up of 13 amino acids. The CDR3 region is CASSFSPNQPQHF. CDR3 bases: TGTGCCAGCAGCTTTTCCCCTAACCAGCCCCAGCATTTT.

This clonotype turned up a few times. The CDR3 spells CASSLGGQIGQPQHF. The CDR3 bases are TGTGCCAGCAGCTTAGGGGGACAGATCGGTCAGCCCCAGCATTTT. The rearrangement links TRBV7-2 to TRBJ1-5, with TRBD1 identical over 7 bases. The CDR3 covers 15 residues. Unmatched junction bases numbered 6, after V lost 1 base and J lost 6 bases. CDR1 and CDR2 from the germline V gene are SGHTA and FQGNSA.

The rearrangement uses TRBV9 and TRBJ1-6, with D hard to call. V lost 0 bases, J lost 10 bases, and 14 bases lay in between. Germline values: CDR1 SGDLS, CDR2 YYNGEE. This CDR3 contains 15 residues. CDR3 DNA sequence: TGTGCCAGCAGCGTAGGTCTGGGGTTCGAATCACCCCTCCACTTT. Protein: CASSVGLGFESPLHF.

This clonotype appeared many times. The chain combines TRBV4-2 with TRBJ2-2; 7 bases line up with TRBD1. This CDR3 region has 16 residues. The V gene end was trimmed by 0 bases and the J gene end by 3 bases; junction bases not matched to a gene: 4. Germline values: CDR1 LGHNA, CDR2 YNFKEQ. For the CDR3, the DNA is TGTGCCAGCAGCCAAGATCGAGACAGGGACACCGGGGAGCTGTTTTTT. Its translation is CASSQDRDRDTGELFF.

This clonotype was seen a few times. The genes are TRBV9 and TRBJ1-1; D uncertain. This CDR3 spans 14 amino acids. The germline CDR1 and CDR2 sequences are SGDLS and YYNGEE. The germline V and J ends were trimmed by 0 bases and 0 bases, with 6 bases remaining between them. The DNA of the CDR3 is TGTGCCAGCAGCGTAGGTGCGGTGAACACTGAAGCTTTCTTT. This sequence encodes CASSVGAVNTEAFF. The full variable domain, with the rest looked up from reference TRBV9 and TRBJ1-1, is DSGVTQTPKHLITATGQRVTLRCSPRSGDLSVYWYQQSLDQGLQFLIQYYNGEERAKGNILERFSAQQFPDLHSELNLSSLELGDSALYFCASSVGAVNTEAFFGQGTRLTVV.

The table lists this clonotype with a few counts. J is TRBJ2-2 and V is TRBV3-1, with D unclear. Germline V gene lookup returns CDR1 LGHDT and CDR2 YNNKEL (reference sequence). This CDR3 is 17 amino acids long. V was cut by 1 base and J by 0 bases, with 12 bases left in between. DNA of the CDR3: TGTGCCAGCAGCCAAGTGTTATCCTACGCGAACACCGGGGAGCTGTTTTTT. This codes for CASSQVLSYANTGELFF.

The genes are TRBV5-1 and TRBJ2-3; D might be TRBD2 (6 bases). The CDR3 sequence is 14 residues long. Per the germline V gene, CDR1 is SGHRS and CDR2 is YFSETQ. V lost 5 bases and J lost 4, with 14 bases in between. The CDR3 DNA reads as TGCGCCAGCAGTTATAGCGGAGTTGCAGATACGCAGTATTTT. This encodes CASSYSGVADTQYF.

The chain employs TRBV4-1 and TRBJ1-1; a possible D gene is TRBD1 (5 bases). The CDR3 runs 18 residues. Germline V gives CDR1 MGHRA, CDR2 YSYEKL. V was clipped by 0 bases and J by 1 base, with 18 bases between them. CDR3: CASSQDGSGVRQNTEAFF. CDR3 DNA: TGCGCCAGCAGCCAAGATGGTTCGGGGGTTCGTCAGAACACTGAAGCTTTCTTT.

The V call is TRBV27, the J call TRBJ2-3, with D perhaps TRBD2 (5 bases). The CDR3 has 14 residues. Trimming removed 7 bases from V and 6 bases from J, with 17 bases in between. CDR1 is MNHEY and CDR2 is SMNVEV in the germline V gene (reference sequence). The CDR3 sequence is CASTNSAVGDTQYF. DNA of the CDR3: TGTGCCAGCACTAATAGCGCAGTGGGGGATACGCAGTATTTT.